This T cell receptor beta chain appears in the sequencing data of a study of cytomegalovirus exposure and HLA in healthy donors. Donors were ostensibly healthy at sampling, although undocumented immune exposures were probable. To note about this clone: What it binds is not known.

Points from the study as a whole: The study listed 164 cytomegalovirus-associated TCR beta chains.

The PCR was carried out with 60 Vbeta primers and 13 Jbeta primers. Profiled with immunoSEQ multiplex PCR; TCRdb holds only in-frame clones, not every one. The sample lists approximately 250,000 clones, about 85% occurring once. Germline-derived CDR1 and CDR2 are MNHEY and SVGAGI. V was clipped by 5 bases and J by 0 bases, with 8 bases between them. The CDR3 length is 15 residues. V usage is TRBV6-5 and J usage is TRBJ1-6; D call uncertain. This sequence originates from a girl aged 2-9 years in good health and CMV-seronegative. Sample: PBMCs. The CDR3 loop is CASSLSSSYNSPLHF. In DNA, the CDR3 is TGTGCCAGCAGTCTTTCGAGCTCCTATAATTCACCCCTCCACTTT.